These 8 T cell receptor beta chains were all obtained from the same sample, sequenced in a study of T cell responses to AZD1222 COVID-19 vaccine. Measured with immunoSEQ multiplex PCR; TCRdb has only the in-frame clones, and not every one. The sample lists 150,000 or so clones; approximately 91% were seen once. The input for sequencing was peripheral blood, taken 28 days after the second AZD1222 dose. These receptors all come from an adult who received the AZD1222 COVID-19 vaccine.

This chain joins TRBV6-5 and TRBJ1-6; perhaps TRBD1 as D (6 bases). CDR3 size: 13 residues. In germline, CDR1 is MNHEY, CDR2 SVGAGI. V was trimmed by 6 bases and J by 8 bases, leaving 11 bases between them. The CDR3 DNA reads TGTGCCAGCAGCCCGGACAGTTATTCACCCCTCCACTTT. Amino acids: CASSPDSYSPLHF.

This rearrangement joins TRBV19 to TRBJ1-3, with TRBD1 identical over 7 bases. This CDR3 spans 18 amino acids. V was clipped by 2 bases and J by 4 bases; unmatched bases: 14. Germline CDR1 is LNHDA and CDR2 is SQIVND (reference sequence). This CDR3 is CASSITPAGGRRGNTIYF. The CDR3 nucleotides are TGTGCCAGTAGTATAACCCCGGCAGGGGGAAGACGAGGAAACACCATATATTTT. Based on the CDR3 plus reference TRBV19 and TRBJ1-3, the full variable domain is DGGITQSPKYLFRKEGQNVTLSCEQNLNHDAMYWYRQDPGQGLRLIYYSQIVNDFQKGDIAEGYSVSREKKESFPLTVTSAQKNPTAFYLCASSITPAGGRRGNTIYFGEGSWLTVV.

The chain joins TRBV5-1 to TRBJ1-1, with TRBD1 matching 8 bases. The CDR3 extends over 15 amino acids. Germline values: CDR1 SGHRS, CDR2 YFSETQ. V gave up 4 bases and J gave up 5 bases; unmatched junction bases: 10. The CDR3 sequence is CASSPAAGGRTEAFF. CDR3 sequence (DNA): TGCGCCAGCAGCCCCGCCGCAGGGGGCCGTACTGAAGCTTTCTTT.

The chain carries TRBV21-1 and TRBJ2-7. TRBV21-1 is marked as a pseudogene. The CDR3 has 13 residues. Here the CDR3 DNA reads TGTGCCAGCAGCAAAGTGGGGGTTGGGGAGCAGTACTTC. Its protein is CASSKVGVGEQYF.

CDR3 sequence reads: CASSFEGLGYTF. The CDR3 bases are TGTGCCAGCAGCTTTGAAGGACTCGGCTACACCTTC. The V and J genes are TRBV12-1 and TRBJ1-2. TRBV12-1 is given as a pseudogene. The CDR3 sequence is 12 residues long.

This chain connects TRBV3-1 (or the pseudogene TRBV3-2) to TRBJ2-1; TRBD1 is a possible D gene (6 bases). This CDR3 is 13 amino acids long. Germline-derived CDR1 and CDR2 are LGHDT and YNNKEL (reference sequence). With 1 base removed from V and 8 bases from J, the gap between germline ends came to 9 bases. The DNA of the CDR3 is TGTGCCAGCAGCCAAGGCACAGGGTATGAGCAGTTCTTC. Encoded protein: CASSQGTGYEQFF.

V and J are TRBV5-4 and TRBJ1-6, with a possible D match to TRBD1 (6 bases). The CDR3 loop spans 16 amino acids. Trimming stripped 5 bases from V and 5 bases from J, with 17 bases between. CDR1 is SGHNT and CDR2 is YYREEE in the germline V gene (reference sequence). The CDR3 spells CASRPGGRRDNSPLHF. The CDR3 bases are TGTGCCAGCAGACCCGGGGGCAGGCGAGATAATTCACCCCTCCACTTT.

This rearrangement joins TRBV3-1 (or the pseudogene TRBV3-2) to TRBJ2-2; a weak D match, TRBD1 (6 bases). Trimming pared 4 bases from V and 2 bases from J, leaving 11 bases between. There are 15 residues in the CDR3. The germline V gene has CDR1 LGHDT and CDR2 YNNKEL (reference sequence). Here the CDR3 DNA reads TGTGCCAGCAGCCTCCAGGGGAAAAACACCGGGGAGCTGTTTTTT. Translating it yields CASSLQGKNTGELFF.